This TCR beta chain was recovered during a study of shared clonotypes between healthy human individuals. Terminally differentiated effector memory CD45RA+ cells were excluded from the naive CD8 cells, which were CD45RO-negative and positively selected for CCR7. Germline lookup yields CDR1 LNHDA and CDR2 SQIVND (reference sequence). With 5 bases removed from V and 4 bases from J, the gap between germline ends came to 14 bases. This CDR3 region has 14 residues. The test was conducted at deep level. This table comes from immunoSEQ multiplex PCR, and its TCRdb copy is limited to in-frame clones, with some not included. The table includes more than 2 million clones, over 85% detected once. Findings of the study overall: Depth of sequencing was expected to influence donor clonotype sharing. Limitation of the genetic and exposure-history diversity represented came from the few donors.

Of note for this clone: Its target is not known.

The gene calls are TRBV19 and TRBJ2-5; tentative D call: TRBD1 (5 bases). The sequenced material came from naive CD8+ T cells from PBMCs. The clonotype was recovered from a man in his late teens or twenties in good health. Some clones in this sample may be carry-over from other donors' samples. CDR3 in amino acids: CASSFGQIGETQYF. As DNA, the CDR3 is TGTGCCAGTAGTTTTGGACAAATCGGAGAGACCCAGTACTTC.